The present entry profiles one T cell receptor beta chain with its context. The antigen is unknown. The sample comes from a study of T cell responses to AZD1222 COVID-19 vaccine. Notes on the study in general: Baseline testing showed seropositivity in only six or seven AZD1222 recipients. Vaccine-associated CD4 TCRs ranged over spike, dominating at 160-218 and 743-854.

Clones were sequenced by immunoSEQ multiplex PCR, and TCRdb holds only the in-frame ones, with some missing. Of some 140,000 clones detected, 91% appear once; the ten largest clones hold roughly 3.1%. The CDR3 runs to 13 residues. Germline lookup yields CDR1 WNHNN and CDR2 SYGVQD (reference sequence). The V segment lost 5 bases and the J segment 8 bases; nucleotides outside the gene matches: 6. Sequenced here: peripheral blood, sampled on day 0 of AZD1222 vaccination. The genes are TRBV10-1 and TRBJ1-2; 9 nucleotides agree with TRBD1. This TCR derives from an adult in good health. In DNA, the CDR3 is TGCGCCAGCAGTCCGAGACAGGGGGGAGGCTACACCTTC. It is translated as CASSPRQGGGYTF.